What follows is one T cell receptor beta chain and its context. Its target is not known. The donors were part of the validation cohort, which consisted of about 130 subjects and was separate from the first cohort of 666 subjects. The sample is drawn from a study of cytomegalovirus exposure and HLA in healthy donors. The wider study: The 120 or so validation repertoires were produced on the same platform as the roughly 670 repertoires of the first cohort. This was reported in a later analysis.

Germline V gives CDR1 MNHEY, CDR2 SMNVEV (reference sequence). The CDR3 covers 16 residues. The trim removed 7 bases at V and 2 bases at J, leaving 12 bases unmatched. Sequenced by immunoSEQ multiplex PCR; TCRdb stores in-frame clones only, minus some. The table has over 100,000 clones, about nine tenths seen once. Study-level results: One later analysis, an examination of the roughly 130 validation repertoires, found that first-cohort TCR clusters tended to co-occur in them.

Sequencing was done on a sample of PBMCs. The genes are TRBV27 and TRBJ2-7; 9 bases fit TRBD2. The sequence was obtained from a woman between 18 and 29 years old in good health and CMV-seronegative. CDR3 in DNA: TGTGCCAGCAAAGGGCTAGCGGGACCTGCTCCCTACGAGCAGTACTTC. Protein product: CASKGLAGPAPYEQYF.